This T cell receptor beta chain is from a study of blood T cell repertoires in COVID-19. Study in general: The United States, Italy and Spain provided the acute and convalescent COVID-19 samples. Sample material is recorded as cDNA or gDNA derived from T cells, B-cell-depleted T cells, or PBMCs.

Using immunoSEQ multiplex PCR, the repertoire was profiled, and TCRdb retains in-frame clones only, with some absent. The sample lists roughly 500,000 clones; 88% were seen once. The CDR3 runs to 13 residues. CDR1 and CDR2 from the germline V gene are MNHEY and SMNVEV (reference sequence). V lost 6 bases, J lost 5 bases, and 4 bases stayed unmatched. V usage is TRBV27 and J usage is TRBJ2-1; 7 positions agree with TRBD2. The sample consisted of PBMCs or T cells enriched from blood (not recorded which). The TCR was taken from a woman aged 40 to 50 who had recovered from COVID-19. DNA for the CDR3: TGTGCCAGCAGCACTAGCGAAAACAATGAGCAGTTCTTC. Amino acids: CASSTSENNEQFF.